Listed below are T cell receptor beta chains from one sample, sequenced in a study of regulatory T cells in long-lasting Graves disease. MiXCR, run by TCRdb on the multiplex PCR reads, gives a single entry per CDR3 protein. The sample comprises some 440,000 distinct CDR3 sequences, around 20% of which are singletons, and 7.8% rests with the top ten. The sequences come from peripheral blood mononuclear cells (PBMCs), collected when the disease was refractory, from a patient treated with antithyroid drugs. The receptors stem from a female donor with Graves disease. Both conserved end residues are part of each CDR3. The order of the fields is J gene, V gene, clone size, D gene, CDR3 protein, CDR3 DNA. A D gene is named only where the DNA matches it firmly. Size tells how often a clone was seen (once, few, many) or the class of an expanded clone, and some rows leave it out.

TRBJ1-6 | TRBV6-1 | . | . | CASKGGLRSPLHF | TGTGCCAGCAAGGGGGGGCTTCGGTCACCCCTCCACTTT
TRBJ1-2 | TRBV5-1 | many | . | CASSLASVSLGYTF | TGCGCCAGCAGCTTGGCCTCGGTATCCTTGGGCTACACCTTC
TRBJ2-7 | TRBV3-1 | few | TRBD2 | CASSGRAGTSGRISYEQYF | TGTGCCAGCAGCGGACGAGCGGGGACTAGCGGGAGGATCTCCTACGAGCAGTACTTC
TRBJ2-3 | TRBV11-3 | few | TRBD2 | CASSTSAGDNGASTDTQYF | TGTGCCAGCAGCACCAGCGCGGGAGACAATGGGGCAAGCACAGATACGCAGTATTTT
TRBJ2-2 | TRBV27 | few | TRBD2 | CASTSPYYEAGGFFGELFF | TGTGCCAGCACCAGTCCGTACTATGAGGCGGGAGGGTTCTTCGGGGAGCTGTTTTTT
TRBJ1-1 | TRBV28 | many | TRBD1 | CASTSFGDRSAEAFF | TGTGCCAGCACCTCGTTTGGGGACAGGAGTGCTGAAGCTTTCTTT
TRBJ2-7 | TRBV7-3 | many | . | CASSSYPESEQYF | TGTGCCAGCAGCTCTTACCCAGAGTCCGAGCAGTACTTC
TRBJ1-6 | TRBV2 | many | TRBD1 | CASSPIQGDGSPLHF | TGTGCCAGCAGTCCTATACAGGGGGACGGATCACCCCTCCACTTT
TRBJ1-5 | TRBV28 | many | . | CASSLRGSNQPQHF | TGTGCCAGCAGTTTACGGGGTAGCAATCAGCCCCAGCATTTT
TRBJ2-5 | TRBV7-2 | many | . | CASSLTLAEETQYF | TGTGCCAGCAGCTTAACACTTGCGGAAGAGACCCAGTACTTC
TRBJ1-5 | TRBV30 | many | TRBD1 | CAWRQRTGWEQPQHF | TGTGCCTGGAGGCAGCGGACAGGGTGGGAACAGCCCCAGCATTTT
TRBJ2-3 | TRBV7-2 | . | . | CASSLFLSSTDTQYF | TGTGCCAGCAGCTTATTCCTCTCGTCCACAGATACGCAGTATTTT
TRBJ1-5 | TRBV5-6 | . | . | CASSLWGAGSNQPQHF | TGTGCCAGCAGCTTGTGGGGGGCAGGTAGCAATCAGCCCCAGCATTTT
TRBJ1-2 | TRBV11-2 | many | . | CASSLEAGLGYGYTF | TGTGCCAGCAGCTTAGAGGCCGGACTCGGCTATGGCTACACCTTC
TRBJ2-7 | TRBV28 | few | TRBD2 | CASSELAGSSYEQYF | TGTGCCAGCAGTGAATTAGCGGGGAGCTCCTACGAGCAGTACTTC
TRBJ2-7 | TRBV9 | . | . | CASSHSGGGALYEQYF | TGTGCCAGCAGCCATAGTGGGGGGGGCGCTTTATACGAGCAGTACTTC
TRBJ2-3 | TRBV11-1 | . | TRBD2 | CASSPMTSGSTDTQYF | TGTGCCAGCAGCCCGATGACTAGCGGAAGCACAGATACGCAGTATTTT